The T cell receptor beta chain described here comes from a study of blood T cell repertoires in COVID-19. Libraries were prepared by immunoSEQ multiplex PCR; TCRdb keeps only in-frame clonotypes and omits some of them. Altogether approximately 290,000 clones are present, around 85% being singletons, with the ten largest covering approximately 4%. Each participant's cohort was designated according to participant-reported clinical history. CDR1 and CDR2 (germline): SGHNT, YYREEE (reference sequence). The CDR3 is 13 amino acids. V gave up 2 bases and J gave up 1 base, with 6 bases separating them. Specimen: PBMCs or T cells enriched from blood (not recorded which). This clonotype was sampled from a woman aged 25 to 45 who had recovered from COVID-19. The chain uses TRBV5-4 and TRBJ1-1, with D unclear. This CDR3 is CASSFYRNTEAFF. The CDR3 nucleotides are TGTGCCAGCAGCTTTTACAGGAACACTGAAGCTTTCTTT.